These 16 T cell receptor beta chains were all obtained from the same sample, sequenced in a study of T cell responses to AZD1222 COVID-19 vaccine. This table comes from immunoSEQ multiplex PCR, and its TCRdb copy is limited to in-frame clones, with some not included. Here the sample spans some 200,000 clones, roughly 93% being singletons. This specimen consisted of peripheral blood, obtained on day 0 of AZD1222 vaccination. The origin of the receptors is an adult in good health.

The V gene is TRBV6-4, the J gene TRBJ1-6; D ambiguous. The ends were cut back, 3 bases at V and 10 bases at J, with 19 bases in the middle. The CDR3 has 16 residues. Germline lookup yields CDR1 MRHNA and CDR2 SNTAGT. CDR3 amino acids: CASSESGPPSGSPLHF. The CDR3 DNA is TGTGCCAGCAGTGAGTCCGGGCCCCCTTCAGGCTCACCCCTCCACTTT.

The chain combines TRBV5-1 with TRBJ1-2; 7 positions agree with TRBD1. Germline lookup yields CDR1 SGHRS and CDR2 YFSETQ. This CDR3 is 14 amino acids long. V dropped 3 bases and J dropped 2; count of bases not matched to a gene: 4. The CDR3 spells CASSYTGVNYGYTF. The CDR3 nucleotides read TGCGCCAGCAGCTATACAGGGGTGAACTATGGCTACACCTTC.

The rearrangement joins TRBV27 to TRBJ2-6; D remains ambiguous. Germline assignment: CDR1 MNHEY and CDR2 SMNVEV (reference sequence). V lost 5 bases, J lost 0 bases, and 8 bases lay in between. CDR3 length: 15 amino acids. CDR3 amino acids: CASSPRTSGANVLTF. Written as DNA, the CDR3 is TGTGCCAGCAGTCCCCGGACCTCTGGGGCCAACGTCCTGACTTTC.

J is TRBJ1-2 and V is TRBV10-2; D gene ambiguous. V was cut by 2 bases and J by 10 bases, with 8 bases left in between. Germline CDR1 is WSHSY and CDR2 is SAAADI. This CDR3 comprises 11 residues. The CDR3 loop reads CASSEGNDYTF. CDR3 nucleotide sequence: TGCGCCAGCAGTGAGGGTAATGACTACACCTTC.

For this clone: Other nucleotide sequences in the sample specify the same CDR3. The chain uses TRBV18 and TRBJ2-7; 9 nucleotides agree with TRBD1. The CDR3 spans 14 residues. CDR1 is KGHSH and CDR2 is LQKENI in the germline V gene. V lost 2 bases to trimming and J lost 2 bases; unmatched junction nucleotides: 1. CDR3 DNA sequence: TGTGCCAGCTCACCAGGACAGGGGCCCTACGAGCAGTACTTC. Its protein is CASSPGQGPYEQYF.

The V gene is TRBV18, the J gene TRBJ2-1; no reliable D call. The CDR3 consists of 15 residues. The germline V and J ends were trimmed by 3 bases and 3 bases, with 12 bases remaining between them. Germline assignment: CDR1 KGHSH and CDR2 LQKENI. The CDR3 nucleotides are TGTGCCAGCTCACCCCTTAAGAGTAACTACAATGAGCAGTTCTTC. Translation: CASSPLKSNYNEQFF.

A note on this clone: A junction end diverges from the germline sequence, so it may reflect a read error. This CDR3 reads CASSPRGTGVMVF. The CDR3 DNA reads TGTGCCAGCAGTCCAAGAGGAACAGGGGTTATGGTATTT. The V call is TRBV6-5, the J call TRBJ1-3; TRBD1 aligns across 7 bases. The CDR3 totals 13 residues. Germline assignment: CDR1 MNHEY and CDR2 SVGAGI.

J is TRBJ2-7 and V is TRBV15; D not certain. Trimming stripped 3 bases from V and 5 bases from J, with 8 bases between. The CDR3 contains 12 residues. Germline lookup yields CDR1 LNHNV and CDR2 YYDKDF (reference sequence). CDR3 in DNA: TGTGCCACCAGCAGGGCCTTAAACGAGCAGTACTTC. Translating gives CATSRALNEQYF.

The V call is TRBV18, the J call TRBJ1-4; D unclear. The germline gives CDR1 KGHSH, CDR2 LQKENI. Trimming cost V 3 bases and J 4 bases, with 6 bases left between them. CDR3 size: 13 residues. This CDR3 reads CASSPRINEKLFF. DNA for the CDR3: TGTGCCAGCTCACCCCGGATTAATGAAAAACTGTTTTTT.

The V and J genes are TRBV20-1 and TRBJ1-1; D is undetermined. Trimming took 6 bases from V and 5 from J, leaving 10 bases between them. This CDR3 comprises 11 residues. Germline-derived CDR1 and CDR2 are DFQATT and SNEGSKA (reference sequence). Written as DNA, the CDR3 is TGCAGTGCCCAACGGCGGACTGAAGCTTTCTTT. Its translation is CSAQRRTEAFF.

V usage is TRBV28 and J usage is TRBJ1-2; D is perhaps TRBD1 (5 bases). Germline-derived CDR1 and CDR2 are MDHEN and SYDVKM. Trimming removed 7 bases at V and 7 bases at J, with 22 bases between. The CDR3 is 15 amino acids. The CDR3: CASTRGVGVQGGYTF. In nucleotides, the CDR3 is TGTGCCAGCACACGAGGAGTCGGGGTTCAGGGTGGCTACACCTTC.

CDR3 in DNA: TGTGCCAGCAGCTTACTACAGGCCCCGAATTCACCCCTCCACTTT. It codes for CASSLLQAPNSPLHF. The chain combines TRBV11-2 with TRBJ1-6; D might be TRBD1 (5 bases). Trimming removed 2 bases at V and 7 bases at J, with 12 bases between. This CDR3 comprises 15 residues. Germline V gene sequence: CDR1 SGHAT, CDR2 FQNNGV.

The chain is built from TRBV6-5 and TRBJ1-2; D perhaps matches TRBD1 (6 bases). V lost 7 bases and J 8 bases, leaving 17 bases between the germline ends. Germline CDR1 reads MNHEY; CDR2 reads SVGAGI. The CDR3 is 13 residues long. The CDR3 here is CASKFGTGQGYTF. CDR3 coding DNA: TGTGCCAGCAAATTTGGAACAGGGCAAGGCTACACCTTC.

This chain uses TRBV27 with TRBJ2-3, with D possibly matching TRBD1 (5 bases). In germline, CDR1 is MNHEY, CDR2 SMNVEV (reference sequence). V lost 1 base and J 7 bases, leaving 12 bases between the germline ends. CDR3 length equals 14 residues. The CDR3 DNA is TGTGCCAGCAGTTTATGGCAGGGCACCCATACGCAGTATTTT. Its translation: CASSLWQGTHTQYF.

The chain employs TRBV19 and TRBJ2-3; TRBD2 agrees at 11 bases. The germline V gene encodes CDR1 LNHDA and CDR2 SQIVND (reference sequence). After removal of 7 bases from V and 3 bases from J, the junction contained 6 bases not matched to a gene. The CDR3 extends over 15 amino acids. This chain's CDR3 is CASTLGLAETDTQYF. The DNA of the CDR3 is TGTGCCAGTACCCTGGGACTAGCGGAAACAGATACGCAGTATTTT.

The rearrangement uses TRBV30 and TRBJ1-2; TRBD1 might be the D (5 bases). Germline V gene lookup returns CDR1 GTSNPN and CDR2 SVGIG (reference sequence). The CDR3 totals 12 residues. Trimming stripped 2 bases from V and 4 bases from J, with 8 bases between. In DNA, the CDR3 is TGTGCCTGGAGTCGACAGCTCTATGGCTACACCTTC. The encoded protein is CAWSRQLYGYTF. The full variable domain, completed using reference TRBV30 and TRBJ1-2, is SQTIHQWPATLVQPVGSPLSLECTVEGTSNPNLYWYRQAAGRGLQLLFYSVGIGQISSEVPQNLSASRPQDRQFILSSKKLLLSDSGFYLCAWSRQLYGYTFGSGTRLTVV.